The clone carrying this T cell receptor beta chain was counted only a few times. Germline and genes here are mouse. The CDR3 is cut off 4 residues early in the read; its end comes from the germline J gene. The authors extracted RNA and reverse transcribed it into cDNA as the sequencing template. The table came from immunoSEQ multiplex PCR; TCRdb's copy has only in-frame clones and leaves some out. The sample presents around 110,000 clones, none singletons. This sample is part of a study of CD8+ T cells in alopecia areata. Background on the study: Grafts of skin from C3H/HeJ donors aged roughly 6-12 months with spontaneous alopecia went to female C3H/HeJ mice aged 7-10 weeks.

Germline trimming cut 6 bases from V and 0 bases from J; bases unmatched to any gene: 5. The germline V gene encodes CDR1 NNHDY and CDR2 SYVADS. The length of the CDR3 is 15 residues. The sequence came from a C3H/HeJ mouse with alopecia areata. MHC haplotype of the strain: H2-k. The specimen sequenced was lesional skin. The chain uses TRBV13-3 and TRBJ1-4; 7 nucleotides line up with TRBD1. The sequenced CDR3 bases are TGTGCCAGCACCTCAGGGGGAATTTCCAACGAA. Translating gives CASTSGGISNE. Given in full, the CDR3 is CASTSGGISNERLFF. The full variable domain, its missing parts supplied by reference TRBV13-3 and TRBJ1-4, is EAAVTQSPRSKVAVTGGKVTLSCHQTNNHDYMYWYRQDTGHGLRLIHYSYVADSTEKGDIPDGYKASRPSQENFSLILELASLSQTAVYFCASTSGGISNERLFFGHGTKLSVL.